The 20 T cell receptor beta chains in this list originate from one sample, sequenced in a study of blood T cell repertoires in COVID-19. Here immunoSEQ multiplex PCR was the method, and the copy in TCRdb shows in-frame clones only, minus some. The top ten clones hold around 1.5% of a sample with more than 250,000 clones, roughly 86% of them seen once. Sequences were obtained from peripheral blood. The receptor set was obtained from a woman between 45 and 65 years old with acute or convalescent COVID-19.

The gene calls are TRBV9 and TRBJ2-2; 9 bases align to TRBD1. Germline assignment: CDR1 SGDLS and CDR2 YYNGEE. The CDR3 extends over 18 amino acids. The ends lost 3 bases at V and 3 bases at J; junction bases unmatched: 12. The CDR3 is CASSAKTRDREYTGELFF. The CDR3 nucleotides are TGTGCCAGCAGCGCCAAGACCCGGGACAGGGAGTACACCGGGGAGCTGTTTTTT.

The chain has TRBV30 and TRBJ1-3; D may be TRBD1 (6 bases). The germline V and J ends were trimmed by 3 bases and 5 bases, with 14 bases remaining between them. The CDR3 is 14 residues long. Per the germline V gene, CDR1 is GTSNPN and CDR2 is SVGIG (reference sequence). The CDR3 coding sequence is TGTGCCTGGAGGCGGGGGGCCTATCGAAACACCATATATTTT. This gives the protein CAWRRGAYRNTIYF.

This sequence joins TRBV7-2 and TRBJ1-2; D unclear. This CDR3 comprises 15 residues. The germline V and J ends were trimmed by 5 bases and 2 bases, with 15 bases remaining between them. Germline loops: CDR1 SGHTA, CDR2 FQGNSA. The CDR3 nucleotides are TGTGCCAGCAGCCTCAAAGGAGGGCAGAACTATGGCTACACCTTC. It encodes CASSLKGGQNYGYTF.

V and J are TRBV3-1 (or the pseudogene TRBV3-2) and TRBJ2-3, with TRBD2 matching 10 bases. The CDR3 has 17 residues. V lost 1 base to trimming and J lost 6 bases; unmatched junction nucleotides: 10. Germline CDR1 reads LGHDT; CDR2 reads YNNKEL (reference sequence). The CDR3 coding sequence is TGTGCCAGCAGCCAAGGAGGAGCTAGCGGGAGCGACGATACGCAGTATTTT. This gives the protein CASSQGGASGSDDTQYF.

This clone was seen a handful of times. The rearrangement joins TRBV5-8 to TRBJ1-5; D remains ambiguous. The germline V gene has CDR1 SGHTS and CDR2 YDEGEE. The CDR3 runs 14 residues. Deletions cut 4 bases from V and 4 bases from J, with 12 bases between. The CDR3 DNA sequence: TGTGCCAGCAGCCTCAAGGAGATGAATCAGCCCCAGCATTTT. Translation gives CASSLKEMNQPQHF.

The V call is TRBV4-2, the J call TRBJ1-1; tentatively, D is TRBD1 (5 bases). Germline V gene lookup returns CDR1 LGHNA and CDR2 YNFKEQ. CDR3 size: 14 residues. V shed 1 base and J shed 1 base, with 7 bases lying between them. The DNA for the CDR3 is TGTGCCAGCAGCCAAGTTACAGGGAACACTGAAGCTTTCTTT. The encoded protein is CASSQVTGNTEAFF.

This chain joins TRBV27 and TRBJ2-1; the D gene is possibly TRBD1 (6 bases). CDR1 is MNHEY, CDR2 SMNVEV, per germline (reference sequence). The V end lost 1 base, the J end lost 4 bases, and 14 bases lay between the germline ends. This CDR3 is 16 amino acids long. The CDR3 spells CASSLLGQGFYNEQFF. CDR3 nucleotides: TGTGCCAGCAGTTTATTGGGGCAGGGGTTTTACAATGAGCAGTTCTTC.

The rearrangement joins TRBV7-9 to TRBJ2-7; 11 nucleotides align to TRBD2. The CDR3 is made up of 14 amino acids. Germline values: CDR1 SEHNR, CDR2 FQNEAQ (reference sequence). Trimming took 7 bases from V and 6 from J; bases not matched to a gene: 8. The CDR3 sequence: CASTRGLAGGEQYF. CDR3 coding DNA: TGTGCCAGCACCCGGGGGCTAGCGGGAGGCGAGCAGTACTTC.

This clone occurred once. V usage is TRBV9 and J usage is TRBJ2-7, with D tentatively TRBD1 (6 bases). V lost 4 bases and J lost 2, with 13 bases in between. This CDR3 comprises 14 residues. Germline CDR1 is SGDLS and CDR2 is YYNGEE. The CDR3 DNA sequence: TGTGCCAGCAGCACCCGGGACACAGCCTACGAGCAGTACTTC. Translation gives CASSTRDTAYEQYF.

V is TRBV7-6 and J is TRBJ2-3; D possibly corresponds to TRBD2 (6 bases). Trimming took 5 bases from V and 1 from J, leaving 19 bases between them. Germline loops: CDR1 SGHVS, CDR2 FNYEAQ. The CDR3 runs to 17 residues. In DNA form, the CDR3 reads TGTGCCAGCAGCCCTAGAGGCTTAGCGGCCCGCACAGATACGCAGTATTTT. It encodes CASSPRGLAARTDTQYF.

The chain recombines TRBV10-3 with TRBJ1-1, with a weak D call TRBD1 (6 bases). The CDR3 loop spans 12 amino acids. V was cut by 5 bases and J by 5 bases, with 9 bases left in between. Germline CDR1 reads ENHRY; CDR2 reads SYGVKD. In nucleotides, the CDR3 is TGTGCCATCAGTAACCAGGGGACTGAAGCTTTCTTT. Translating it yields CAISNQGTEAFF.

This chain links TRBV7-2 with TRBJ2-2, with TRBD2 matching over 7 bases. V lost 1 base and J lost 4; bases outside the gene matches: 6. The CDR3 runs 16 residues. In germline, CDR1 is SGHTA, CDR2 FQGNSA. Here the CDR3 DNA reads TGTGCCAGCAGCTTAGTAGGCGGGAGTGTCACCGGGGAGCTGTTTTTT. Protein product: CASSLVGGSVTGELFF. Complete variable domain (other parts from reference TRBV7-2 and TRBJ2-2): GAGVSQSPSNKVTEKGKDVELRCDPISGHTALYWYRQSLGQGLEFLIYFQGNSAPDKSGLPSDRFSAERTGGSVSTLTIQRTQQEDSAVYLCASSLVGGSVTGELFFGEGSRLTVL.

V is TRBV19 and J is TRBJ2-1, with D perhaps matching TRBD2 (5 bases). The CDR3 covers 15 residues. The V end lost 7 bases, the J end lost 6 bases, and 19 bases lay between the germline ends. Germline lookup yields CDR1 LNHDA and CDR2 SQIVND (reference sequence). This CDR3 is CASKNGPGIINEQFF. In DNA form, the CDR3 reads TGTGCCAGTAAAAACGGGCCGGGAATTATCAATGAGCAGTTCTTC.

The chain uses TRBV11-3 and TRBJ2-7; D gene uncertain. V was clipped by 8 bases and J by 0 bases, with 11 bases between them. This CDR3 is 13 amino acids long. Germline V gene sequence: CDR1 SGHNT, CDR2 YENEEA. CDR3 residues: CASGGRSSYEQYF. In DNA, the CDR3 is TGTGCCAGCGGCGGCCGGAGCTCCTACGAGCAGTACTTC.

This chain uses TRBV5-1 with TRBJ1-1; D not resolved. The CDR3 runs 16 residues. The V and J ends lost 4 bases and 4 bases respectively, with 20 bases between them. The germline gives CDR1 SGHRS, CDR2 YFSETQ. The CDR3 DNA follows: TGCGCCAGCAGCCAACAAACAGTGGGTGTTACCACTGAAGCTTTCTTT. As protein: CASSQQTVGVTTEAFF.

The chain is built from TRBV9 and TRBJ2-7; D might be TRBD1 (5 bases). Germline V gene data show CDR1 as SGDLS and CDR2 as YYNGEE. V lost 0 bases and J 5 bases, leaving 15 bases between the germline ends. The CDR3 contains 15 residues. The DNA for the CDR3 is TGTGCCAGCAGCGTAGATCCAGGCATGGGGCACGAGCAGTACTTC. Residues: CASSVDPGMGHEQYF.

This rearrangement joins TRBV18 to TRBJ2-6, with TRBD1 as a possible D gene (5 bases). The CDR3 is made up of 16 amino acids. Trimming removed 0 bases at V and 0 bases at J, with 6 bases between. Germline V gene lookup returns CDR1 KGHSH and CDR2 LQKENI. The CDR3 spells CASSPPGLSGANVLTF. The CDR3 coding sequence is TGTGCCAGCTCACCACCGGGGCTCTCTGGGGCCAACGTCCTGACTTTC.

In DNA form, the CDR3 reads TGTGCCAGCAGCTTGGGGGGGACAGGGGCGAATCAGCCCCAGCATTTT. It translates to CASSLGGTGANQPQHF. The chain recombines TRBV5-4 with TRBJ1-5, with TRBD1 matching 10 bases. Germline lookup yields CDR1 SGHNT and CDR2 YYREEE (reference sequence). V trimming: 0 bases; J trimming: 4 bases; junction bases outside the gene matches: 4. CDR3 size: 16 residues.

The chain combines TRBV24-1 with TRBJ1-1; D may be TRBD1 (5 bases). The CDR3 is made up of 15 amino acids. Germline V lookup: CDR1 KGHDR, CDR2 SFDVKD. The V end lost 4 bases, the J end lost 11 bases, and 22 bases lay between the germline ends. Here the CDR3 DNA reads TGTGCCACCAGTGACCCGGGCCAGGGCCCCTTTCGGGCTTTCTTT. It specifies CATSDPGQGPFRAFF.

This chain links TRBV30 with TRBJ1-5, with D tentatively TRBD1 (5 bases). This CDR3 is built from 13 residues. V was shortened by 2 bases and J by 7 bases, with 12 bases between the two germline ends. CDR1 is GTSNPN, CDR2 SVGIG, per germline (reference sequence). The chain's CDR3 is CAWSPWGGQPQHF. As DNA, the CDR3 is TGTGCCTGGAGTCCCTGGGGGGGGCAGCCCCAGCATTTT.